This T cell receptor (beta chain) is drawn from a study of blood T cell repertoires in COVID-19. This table comes from immunoSEQ multiplex PCR, and its TCRdb copy is limited to in-frame clones, with some not included. The profile covers 250,000 to 300,000 clones, with approximately 90% appearing a single time and 2% to 2.5% taken by the ten largest. Trimming pared 5 bases from V and 3 bases from J, leaving 7 bases between. CDR1 LNHDA and CDR2 SQIVND come from the germline V gene (reference sequence). The CDR3 has 12 residues. This clonotype was obtained from a woman aged 55-69 years in a cohort exposed to, infected with or recovered from COVID-19 (not recorded which). The sequencing sample was made of PBMCs or T cells enriched from blood (not recorded which). The genes are TRBV19 and TRBJ1-1; D is perhaps TRBD1 (5 bases). The CDR3 sequence is CASSPGYTEAFF. The CDR3 DNA follows: TGTGCCAGTAGTCCAGGGTACACTGAAGCTTTCTTT.